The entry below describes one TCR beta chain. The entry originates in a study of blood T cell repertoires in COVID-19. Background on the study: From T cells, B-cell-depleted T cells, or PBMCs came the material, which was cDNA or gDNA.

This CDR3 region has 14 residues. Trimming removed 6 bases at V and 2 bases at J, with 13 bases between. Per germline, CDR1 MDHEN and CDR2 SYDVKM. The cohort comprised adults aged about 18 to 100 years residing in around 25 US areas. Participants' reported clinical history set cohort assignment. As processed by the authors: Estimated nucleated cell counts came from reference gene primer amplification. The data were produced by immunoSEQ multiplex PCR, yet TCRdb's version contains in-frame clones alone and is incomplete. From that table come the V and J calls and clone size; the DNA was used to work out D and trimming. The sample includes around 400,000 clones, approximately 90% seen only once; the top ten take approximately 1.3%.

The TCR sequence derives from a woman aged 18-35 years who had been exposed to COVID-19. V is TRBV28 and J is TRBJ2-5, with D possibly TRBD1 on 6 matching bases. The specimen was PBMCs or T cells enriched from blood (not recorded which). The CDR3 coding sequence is TGTGCCAGCAGCCTGGTGGGGGCGCAAGAGACCCAGTACTTC. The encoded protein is CASSLVGAQETQYF.